This T cell receptor beta chain was obtained from a study of blood T cell repertoires in COVID-19. About the research overall: The United States, Italy and Spain supplied acute and convalescent COVID-19 samples. Sample material is recorded as cDNA or gDNA derived from T cells, B-cell-depleted T cells, or PBMCs.

V shed 7 bases and J shed 3 bases, with 16 bases lying between them. Germline V gene lookup returns CDR1 MNHEY and CDR2 SVGAGI. The CDR3 runs 14 residues. Data came from immunoSEQ multiplex PCR; TCRdb stores just in-frame clones and leaves some out. This table holds 60,000 to 85,000 clones, around 75% found once. Sequenced material: peripheral blood. The TCR sequence derives from a man aged 65-85 years with acute or convalescent COVID-19. This chain uses TRBV6-5 with TRBJ2-7, with TRBD1 as a possible D gene (5 bases). The CDR3 DNA follows: TGTGCCAGCAAAAGACAGCCAGAGAACTACGAGCAGTACTTC. This sequence encodes CASKRQPENYEQYF.